This T cell receptor beta chain was sequenced during a study of tumor-infiltrating lymphocytes in localized non-small cell lung cancer. Per germline, CDR1 MNHEY and CDR2 SVGAGI. Trimming stripped 10 bases from V and 6 bases from J, with 17 bases between. The CDR3 is made up of 13 amino acids. The method was immunoSEQ multiplex PCR; TCRdb's version includes in-frame clones alone and lacks a portion of them. The repertoire holds approximately 12,000 clones, with over 70% as singletons. J is TRBJ2-3 and V is TRBV6-5; a weak D match, TRBD2 (6 bases). The sequencing input was lung tumor tissue. The sequence was collected from a human donor with non-small cell lung cancer. The CDR3 coding sequence is TGTGCCACCAGAGCGGGTGGGGGGGATACGCAGTATTTT. Amino acids: CATRAGGGDTQYF.